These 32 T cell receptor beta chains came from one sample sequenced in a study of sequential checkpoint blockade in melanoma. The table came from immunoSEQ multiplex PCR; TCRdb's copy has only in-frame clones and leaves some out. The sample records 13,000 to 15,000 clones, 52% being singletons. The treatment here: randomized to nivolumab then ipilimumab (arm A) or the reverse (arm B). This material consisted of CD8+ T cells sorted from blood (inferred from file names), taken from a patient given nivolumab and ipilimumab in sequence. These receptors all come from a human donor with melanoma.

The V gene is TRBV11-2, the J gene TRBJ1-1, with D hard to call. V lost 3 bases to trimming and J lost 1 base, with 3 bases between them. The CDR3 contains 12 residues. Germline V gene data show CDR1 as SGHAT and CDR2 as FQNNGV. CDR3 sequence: CASSFWNTEAFF. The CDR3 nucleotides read TGTGCCAGCAGCTTCTGGAACACTGAAGCTTTCTTT.

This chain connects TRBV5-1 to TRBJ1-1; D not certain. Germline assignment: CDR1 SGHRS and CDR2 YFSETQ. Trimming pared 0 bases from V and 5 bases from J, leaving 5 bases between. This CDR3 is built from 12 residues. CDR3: CASSLGDTEAFF. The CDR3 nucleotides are TGCGCCAGCAGCTTGGGCGATACTGAAGCTTTCTTT.

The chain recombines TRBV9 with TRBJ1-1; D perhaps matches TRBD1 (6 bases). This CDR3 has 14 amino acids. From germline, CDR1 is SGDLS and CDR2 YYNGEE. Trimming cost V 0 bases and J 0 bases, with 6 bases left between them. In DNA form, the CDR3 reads TGTGCCAGCAGCGTAGGGGACATGAACACTGAAGCTTTCTTT. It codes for CASSVGDMNTEAFF.

CDR3 sequence: CASSADRGPSGNTIYF. The CDR3 DNA reads as TGTGCCAGCAGCGCAGACAGGGGCCCATCTGGAAACACCATATATTTT. The J gene is TRBJ1-3, the V gene TRBV9; 8 bases agree with TRBD1. Losses at the gene ends were 3 bases for V and 1 base for J; bases not matched to a gene: 6. Looked up from germline, CDR1 is SGDLS and CDR2 is YYNGEE. The CDR3 runs to 16 residues.

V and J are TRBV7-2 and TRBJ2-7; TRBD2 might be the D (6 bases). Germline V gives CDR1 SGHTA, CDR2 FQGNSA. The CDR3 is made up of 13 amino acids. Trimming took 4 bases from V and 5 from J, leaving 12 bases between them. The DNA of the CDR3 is TGTGCCAGCAGCTATAGACTAGGGGACGAGCAGTACTTC. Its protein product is CASSYRLGDEQYF.

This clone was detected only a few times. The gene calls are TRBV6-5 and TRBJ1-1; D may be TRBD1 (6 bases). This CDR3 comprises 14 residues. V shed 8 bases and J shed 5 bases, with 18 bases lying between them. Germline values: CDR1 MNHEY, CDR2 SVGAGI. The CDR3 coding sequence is TGTGCCAGCTCACTAAGTCTCGGACAGACTGAAGCTTTCTTT. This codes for CASSLSLGQTEAFF.

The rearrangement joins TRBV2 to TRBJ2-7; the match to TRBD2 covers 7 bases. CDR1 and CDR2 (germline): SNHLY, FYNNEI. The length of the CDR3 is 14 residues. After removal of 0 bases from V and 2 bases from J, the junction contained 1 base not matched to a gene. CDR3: CASSEAGGPYEQYF. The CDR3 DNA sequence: TGTGCCAGCAGTGAAGCGGGAGGGCCCTACGAGCAGTACTTC.

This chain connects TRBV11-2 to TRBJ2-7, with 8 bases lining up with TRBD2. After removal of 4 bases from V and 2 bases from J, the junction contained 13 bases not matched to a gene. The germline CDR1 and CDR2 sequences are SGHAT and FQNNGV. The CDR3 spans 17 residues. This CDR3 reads CASSSSSPGTSPYEQYF. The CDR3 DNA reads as TGTGCCAGCAGCTCTAGCTCTCCCGGGACTAGTCCCTACGAGCAGTACTTC.

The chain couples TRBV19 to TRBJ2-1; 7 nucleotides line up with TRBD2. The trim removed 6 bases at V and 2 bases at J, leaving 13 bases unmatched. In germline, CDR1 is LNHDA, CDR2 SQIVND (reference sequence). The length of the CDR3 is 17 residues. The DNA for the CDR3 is TGTGCCAGTAGATGGGGAGGGGAAAGAGGGACCTACAATGAGCAGTTCTTC. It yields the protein CASRWGGERGTYNEQFF.

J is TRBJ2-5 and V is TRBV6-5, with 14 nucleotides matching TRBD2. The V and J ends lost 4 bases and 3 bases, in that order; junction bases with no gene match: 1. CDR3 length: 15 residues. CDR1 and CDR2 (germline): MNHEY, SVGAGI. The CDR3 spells CASSSGLAGEETQYF. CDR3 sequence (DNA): TGTGCCAGCAGTTCGGGACTAGCGGGGGAAGAGACCCAGTACTTC.

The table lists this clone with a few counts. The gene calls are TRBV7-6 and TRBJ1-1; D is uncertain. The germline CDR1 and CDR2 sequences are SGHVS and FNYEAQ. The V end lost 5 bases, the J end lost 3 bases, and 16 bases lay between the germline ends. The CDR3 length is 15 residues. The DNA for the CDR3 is TGTGCCAGCAGCGGAAAGGATGTCGGAGACACTGAAGCTTTCTTT. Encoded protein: CASSGKDVGDTEAFF.

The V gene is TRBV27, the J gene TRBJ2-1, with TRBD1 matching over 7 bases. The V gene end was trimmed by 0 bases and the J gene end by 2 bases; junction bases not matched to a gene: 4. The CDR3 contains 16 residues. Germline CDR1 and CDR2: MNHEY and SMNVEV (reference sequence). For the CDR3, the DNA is TGTGCCAGCAGTTTATCCGGGACAGCAGCCTACAATGAGCAGTTCTTC. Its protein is CASSLSGTAAYNEQFF.

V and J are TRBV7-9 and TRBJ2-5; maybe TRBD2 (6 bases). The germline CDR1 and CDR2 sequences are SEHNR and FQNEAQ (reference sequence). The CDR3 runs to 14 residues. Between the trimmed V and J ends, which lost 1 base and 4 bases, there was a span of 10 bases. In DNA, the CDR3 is TGTGCCAGCAGCTTAGTTAGGCGGGGAGAGACCCAGTACTTC. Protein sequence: CASSLVRRGETQYF.

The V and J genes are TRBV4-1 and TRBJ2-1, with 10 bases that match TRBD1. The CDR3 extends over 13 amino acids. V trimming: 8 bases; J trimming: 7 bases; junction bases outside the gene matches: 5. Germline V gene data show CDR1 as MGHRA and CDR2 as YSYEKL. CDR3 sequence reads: CASLGDRGNEQFF. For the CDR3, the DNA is TGCGCCAGCTTAGGGGACAGGGGAAATGAGCAGTTCTTC.

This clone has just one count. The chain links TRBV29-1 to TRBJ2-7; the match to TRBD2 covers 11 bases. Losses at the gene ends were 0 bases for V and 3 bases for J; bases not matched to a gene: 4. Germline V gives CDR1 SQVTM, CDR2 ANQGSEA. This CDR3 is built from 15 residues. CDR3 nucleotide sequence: TGCAGCGTTGAAGACACTAGCGGGAGTTTCTACGAGCAGTACTTC. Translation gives CSVEDTSGSFYEQYF.

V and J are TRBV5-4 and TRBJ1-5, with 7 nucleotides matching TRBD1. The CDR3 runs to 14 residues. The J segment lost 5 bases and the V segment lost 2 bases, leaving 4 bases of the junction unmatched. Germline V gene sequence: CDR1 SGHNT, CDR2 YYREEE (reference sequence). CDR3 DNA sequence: TGTGCCAGCAGCTTACAGGGGCCGCATCAGCCCCAGCATTTT. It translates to CASSLQGPHQPQHF.

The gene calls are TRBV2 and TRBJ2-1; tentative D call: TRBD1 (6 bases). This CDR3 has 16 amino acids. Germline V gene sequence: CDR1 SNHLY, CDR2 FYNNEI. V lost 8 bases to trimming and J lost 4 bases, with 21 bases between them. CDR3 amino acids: CASFEYAGARYNEQFF. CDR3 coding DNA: TGTGCCAGCTTTGAATATGCAGGGGCGCGTTACAATGAGCAGTTCTTC. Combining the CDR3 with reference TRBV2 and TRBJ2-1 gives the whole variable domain EPEVTQTPSHQVTQMGQEVILRCVPISNHLYFYWYRQILGQKVEFLVSFYNNEISEKSEIFDDQFSVERPDGSNFTLKIRSTKLEDSAMYFCASFEYAGARYNEQFFGPGTRLTVL.

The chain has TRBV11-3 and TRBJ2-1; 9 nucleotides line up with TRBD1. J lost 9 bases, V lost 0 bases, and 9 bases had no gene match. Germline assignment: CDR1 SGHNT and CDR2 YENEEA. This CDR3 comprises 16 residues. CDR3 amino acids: CASSLDAGQGIGEQFF. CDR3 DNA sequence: TGTGCCAGCAGCTTAGATGCGGGACAGGGTATCGGTGAGCAGTTCTTC.

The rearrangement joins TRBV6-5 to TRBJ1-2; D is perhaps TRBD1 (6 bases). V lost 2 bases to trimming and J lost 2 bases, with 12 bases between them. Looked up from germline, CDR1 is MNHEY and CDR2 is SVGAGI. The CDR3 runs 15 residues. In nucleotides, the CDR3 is TGTGCCAGCAGTTACGGGGGAGGGGGAAACTATGGCTACACCTTC. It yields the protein CASSYGGGGNYGYTF.

The CDR3 region is CASEGQGLGNTEAFF. CDR3 nucleotide sequence: TGTGCCAGCGAAGGACAGGGGCTGGGGAACACTGAAGCTTTCTTT. The chain recombines TRBV6-6 with TRBJ1-1; 9 nucleotides align to TRBD1. The junction had 8 bases not matched to a gene; V was cut back by 8 bases and J by 1 base. Germline V gives CDR1 MNHNY, CDR2 SVGAGI (reference sequence). The CDR3 is 15 residues long.

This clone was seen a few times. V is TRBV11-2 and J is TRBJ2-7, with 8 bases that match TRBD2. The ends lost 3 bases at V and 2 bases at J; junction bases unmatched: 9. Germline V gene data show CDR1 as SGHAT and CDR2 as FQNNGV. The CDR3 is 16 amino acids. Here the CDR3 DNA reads TGTGCCAGCAGCTTGGGGGTAGCGGGATACCCCTACGAGCAGTACTTC. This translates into CASSLGVAGYPYEQYF.

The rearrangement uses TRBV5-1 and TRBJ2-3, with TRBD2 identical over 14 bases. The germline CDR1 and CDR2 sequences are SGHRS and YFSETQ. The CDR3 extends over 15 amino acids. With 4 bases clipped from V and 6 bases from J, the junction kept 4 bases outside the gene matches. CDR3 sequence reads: CASSPGLAGVDTQYF. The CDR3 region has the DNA TGCGCCAGCAGCCCGGGACTAGCGGGAGTGGATACGCAGTATTTT.

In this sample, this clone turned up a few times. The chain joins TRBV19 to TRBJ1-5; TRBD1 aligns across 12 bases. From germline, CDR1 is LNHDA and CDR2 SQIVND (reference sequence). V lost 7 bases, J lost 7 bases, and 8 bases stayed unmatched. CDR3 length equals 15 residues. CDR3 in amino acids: CASKFGTGGPQPQHF. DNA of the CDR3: TGTGCCAGTAAATTCGGGACAGGGGGCCCCCAGCCCCAGCATTTT.

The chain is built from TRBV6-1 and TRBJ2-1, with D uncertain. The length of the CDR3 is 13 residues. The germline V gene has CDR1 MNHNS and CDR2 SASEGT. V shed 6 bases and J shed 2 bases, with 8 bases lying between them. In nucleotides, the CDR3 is TGTGCCAGCAGGTCTACTACCTACAATGAGCAGTTCTTC. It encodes CASRSTTYNEQFF.

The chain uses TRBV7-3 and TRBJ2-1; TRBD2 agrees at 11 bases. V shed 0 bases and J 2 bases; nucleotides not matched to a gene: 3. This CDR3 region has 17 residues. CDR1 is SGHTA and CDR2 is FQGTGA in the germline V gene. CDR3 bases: TGTGCCAGCAGCTTAACGGCTAGCGGGGGGCCCTACAATGAGCAGTTCTTC. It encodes CASSLTASGGPYNEQFF.

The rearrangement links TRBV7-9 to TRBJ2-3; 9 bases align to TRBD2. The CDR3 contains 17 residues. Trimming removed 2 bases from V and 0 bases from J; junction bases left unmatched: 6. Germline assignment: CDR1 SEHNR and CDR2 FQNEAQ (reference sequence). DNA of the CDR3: TGTGCCAGCAGCTTATTGTCTAGCGGGACTAGCACAGATACGCAGTATTTT. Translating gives CASSLLSSGTSTDTQYF. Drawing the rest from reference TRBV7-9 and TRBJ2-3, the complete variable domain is DTGVSQNPRHKITKRGQNVTFRCDPISEHNRLYWYRQTLGQGPEFLTYFQNEAQLEKSRLLSDRFSAERPKGSFSTLEIQRTEQGDSAMYLCASSLLSSGTSTDTQYFGPGTRLTVL.

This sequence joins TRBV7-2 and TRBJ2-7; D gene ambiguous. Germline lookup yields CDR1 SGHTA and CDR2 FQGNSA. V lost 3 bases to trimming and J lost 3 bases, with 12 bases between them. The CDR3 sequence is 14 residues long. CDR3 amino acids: CASSLSSIRYEQYF. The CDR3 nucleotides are TGTGCCAGCAGCTTGAGTTCCATTCGCTACGAGCAGTACTTC.

The CDR3, as DNA: TGTGCCAGCAGCTTAGCGGCTAGCGGGCCCTACAATGAGCAGTTCTTC. It specifies CASSLAASGPYNEQFF. The gene calls are TRBV7-6 and TRBJ2-1; 8 bases align to TRBD2. Germline values: CDR1 SGHVS, CDR2 FNYEAQ. V trimming: 0 bases; J trimming: 2 bases; junction bases outside the gene matches: 3. CDR3 size: 16 residues.

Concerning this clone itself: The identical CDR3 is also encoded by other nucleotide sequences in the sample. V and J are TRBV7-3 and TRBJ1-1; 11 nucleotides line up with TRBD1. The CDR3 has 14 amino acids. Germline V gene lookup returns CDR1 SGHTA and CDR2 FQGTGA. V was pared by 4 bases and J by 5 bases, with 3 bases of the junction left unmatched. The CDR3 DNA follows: TGTGCCAGCAGCTCAGGGACAGGGGGGACTGAAGCTTTCTTT. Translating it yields CASSSGTGGTEAFF.

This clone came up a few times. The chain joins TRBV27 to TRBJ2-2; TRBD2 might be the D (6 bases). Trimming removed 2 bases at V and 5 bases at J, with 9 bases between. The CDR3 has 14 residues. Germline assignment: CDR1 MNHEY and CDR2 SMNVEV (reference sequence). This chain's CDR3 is CASSLLDYTGELFF. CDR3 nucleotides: TGTGCCAGCAGTTTACTGGACTATACCGGGGAGCTGTTTTTT.

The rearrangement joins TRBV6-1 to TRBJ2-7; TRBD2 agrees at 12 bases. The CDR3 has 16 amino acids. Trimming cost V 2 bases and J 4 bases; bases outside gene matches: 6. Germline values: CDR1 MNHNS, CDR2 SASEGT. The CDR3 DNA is TGTGCCAGCAGTGAACTAGCGGGAGGGAGTGTTTACGAGCAGTACTTC. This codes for CASSELAGGSVYEQYF.

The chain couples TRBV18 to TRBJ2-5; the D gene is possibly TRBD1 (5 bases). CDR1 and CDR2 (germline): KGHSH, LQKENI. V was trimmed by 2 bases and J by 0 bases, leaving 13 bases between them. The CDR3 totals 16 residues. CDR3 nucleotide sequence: TGTGCCAGCTCACCATCGGGTATAGGGGACCAAGAGACCCAGTACTTC. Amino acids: CASSPSGIGDQETQYF. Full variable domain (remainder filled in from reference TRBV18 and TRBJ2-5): NAGVMQNPRHLVRRRGQEARLRCSPMKGHSHVYWYRQLPEEGLKFMVYLQKENIIDESGMPKERFSAEFPKEGPSILRIQQVVRGDSAAYFCASSPSGIGDQETQYFGPGTRLLVL.